A single sample is the source of the 27 T cell receptor beta chains below, sequenced in a study of patients and donors after allogeneic stem cell transplantation. TCRdb processed the RT-PCR reads anew with MiXCR; each CDR3 protein has one entry. This sample has around 200,000 distinct CDR3 sequences, with about 38% found just once. Sequencing used blood, either unsorted or a sorted T cell fraction (not recorded which). The receptors stem from a human donor who was either an allogeneic HSCT recipient or a stem cell or donor lymphocyte infusion donor (not recorded which). It is not recorded whose cells these are; they may come from a transplant donor.

This rearrangement joins TRBV5-5 to TRBJ1-2; D ambiguous. CDR1 and CDR2 (germline): SGHKS, YYEKEE (reference sequence). The CDR3 totals 14 residues. Between the trimmed V and J ends, which lost 0 bases and 0 bases, there was a span of 6 bases. DNA for the CDR3: TGTGCCAGCAGCTTGGAAGTTACTAACTATGGCTACACCTTC. Translated, it gives CASSLEVTNYGYTF.

The J gene is TRBJ2-5, the V gene TRBV10-3; D uncertain. CDR3 length: 13 residues. Germline V gene lookup returns CDR1 ENHRY and CDR2 SYGVKD. Trimming cost V 0 bases and J 3 bases, with 5 bases left between them. The CDR3 region is CAISESQEETQYF. CDR3 coding DNA: TGTGCCATCAGTGAGTCTCAGGAAGAGACCCAGTACTTC.

A note on this clonotype: A junction end diverges from the germline sequence, so it may reflect a read error. The V gene is TRBV19, the J gene TRBJ2-1, with a weak D call TRBD2 (6 bases). Germline V CDR1 and CDR2: LNHDA, SQIVND (reference sequence). This CDR3 has 14 amino acids. The CDR3 here is CASSKRELAYEQFF. The DNA for the CDR3 is TGTGCCAGCAGTAAGAGGGAACTAGCCTATGAGCAGTTCTTC.

V usage is TRBV29-1 and J usage is TRBJ2-7; possibly TRBD1 or TRBD2 for D (5 bases each). CDR1 and CDR2 (germline): SQVTM, ANQGSEA. Trimming removed 6 bases from V and 4 bases from J, with 13 bases in between. The CDR3 extends over 12 amino acids. CDR3 sequence reads: CSVGRSKYEQYF. The CDR3 DNA reads as TGCAGCGTGGGACGGTCTAAGTACGAGCAGTACTTC.

The J gene is TRBJ1-2, the V gene TRBV7-2; TRBD1 aligns across 7 bases. The J segment lost 5 bases and the V segment lost 4 bases, leaving 1 base of the junction unmatched. The germline V gene encodes CDR1 SGHTA and CDR2 FQGNSA. This CDR3 is built from 12 residues. CDR3 DNA sequence: TGTGCCAGCAGCTGGGGACAGTATGGCTACACCTTC. Protein product: CASSWGQYGYTF. The variable domain in full, with the rest retrieved from reference TRBV7-2 and TRBJ1-2, is GAGVSQSPSNKVTEKGKDVELRCDPISGHTALYWYRQSLGQGLEFLIYFQGNSAPDKSGLPSDRFSAERTGGSVSTLTIQRTQQEDSAVYLCASSWGQYGYTFGSGTRLTVV.

Here the CDR3 reads CASSLAENEKLFF. CDR3 bases: TGTGCCAGCAGCTTGGCAGAGAATGAAAAACTGTTTTTT. The chain has TRBV5-6 and TRBJ1-4, with D unresolved. The CDR3 extends over 13 amino acids. Germline lookup yields CDR1 SGHDT and CDR2 YYEEEE. V was pared by 0 bases and J by 5 bases, with 5 bases between. Filled out from reference TRBV5-6 and TRBJ1-4, the complete variable domain reads DAGVTQSPTHLIKTRGQQVTLRCSPKSGHDTVSWYQQALGQGPQFIFQYYEEEERQRGNFPDRFSGHQFPNYSSELNVNALLLGDSALYLCASSLAENEKLFFGSGTQLSVL.

The chain combines TRBV28 with TRBJ1-1; 8 bases line up with TRBD1. Germline V lookup: CDR1 MDHEN, CDR2 SYDVKM. This CDR3 has 13 residues. V shed 6 bases and J 4 bases; nucleotides not matched to a gene: 4. Written as DNA, the CDR3 is TGTGCCAGCAGACTGACAGGGGTCACTGAAGCTTTCTTT. This gives the protein CASRLTGVTEAFF. The whole variable domain, filled in from reference TRBV28 and TRBJ1-1, reads DVKVTQSSRYLVKRTGEKVFLECVQDMDHENMFWYRQDPGLGLRLIYFSYDVKMKEKGDIPEGYSVSREKKERFSLILESASTNQTSMYLCASRLTGVTEAFFGQGTRLTVV.

This clonotype was found a few times. This chain links TRBV12-3 or TRBV12-4 with TRBJ1-4, with 8 positions matching TRBD1. The CDR3 is 15 amino acids. Germline trimming cut 4 bases from V and 5 bases from J; bases unmatched to any gene: 6. CDR3: CASSSRGRRNEKLFF. The CDR3 nucleotides are TGTGCCAGCAGTTCCAGGGGGCGCAGAAATGAAAAACTGTTTTTT.

This clonotype was seen a few times. The gene calls are TRBV5-1 and TRBJ1-5; D gene uncertain. The CDR3 has 15 residues. Trimming took 7 bases from V and 0 from J, leaving 14 bases between them. Germline CDR1 is SGHRS and CDR2 is YFSETQ. The CDR3 protein is CASGTRGASNQPQHF. The CDR3 nucleotides read TGCGCCAGCGGTACTAGAGGAGCTAGCAATCAGCCCCAGCATTTT.

The DNA of the CDR3 is TGCGCCAGCAGCTTGGCCGGAGGACCATCCTACAATGAGCAGTTCTTC. This codes for CASSLAGGPSYNEQFF. This rearrangement joins TRBV5-1 to TRBJ2-1; a weak D match, TRBD2 (5 bases). With 0 bases removed from V and 1 base from J, the gap between germline ends came to 11 bases. This CDR3 is 16 amino acids long. Germline CDR1 and CDR2: SGHRS and YFSETQ.

The V call is TRBV2, the J call TRBJ1-2; tentatively, D is TRBD1 (5 bases). Germline assignment: CDR1 SNHLY and CDR2 FYNNEI. Trimming took 1 base from V and 4 from J, leaving 13 bases between them. CDR3 length equals 15 residues. The CDR3 bases are TGTGCCAGCAGTGAAGTGGGACGGATCTCCTATGGCTACACCTTC. The encoded protein is CASSEVGRISYGYTF.

The chain has TRBV4-1 and TRBJ2-1; 10 nucleotides align to TRBD2. V shed 4 bases, J shed 4 bases, and the junction held 10 bases outside the gene matches. The CDR3 contains 17 residues. Germline V gene lookup returns CDR1 MGHRA and CDR2 YSYEKL. CDR3 bases: TGCGCCAGCAGCCCACAGAAAGCGGGGGGGCCTTACAATGAGCAGTTCTTC. This codes for CASSPQKAGGPYNEQFF.

This clonotype appeared a few times. The genes are TRBV25-1 and TRBJ2-1, with D perhaps given as TRBD1 or TRBD2 (5 bases each). This CDR3 comprises 17 residues. Trimming left V 0 bases short and J 0 bases short, with 12 bases between. Germline lookup yields CDR1 MGHDK and CDR2 SYGVNS. CDR3 nucleotide sequence: TGTGCCAGCAGTGAATATCGAGGGGAAAGCTCCTACAATGAGCAGTTCTTC. It is translated as CASSEYRGESSYNEQFF.

This rearrangement joins TRBV4-2 to TRBJ2-7; a weak D match, TRBD2 (6 bases). Per germline, CDR1 LGHNA and CDR2 YNFKEQ. Trimming stripped 0 bases from V and 4 bases from J, with 22 bases between. The CDR3 length is 18 residues. CDR3 nucleotide sequence: TGTGCCAGCAGCCAAGATGCCCAAAGAGTGGGGGGATTGTACGAGCAGTACTTC. The encoded protein is CASSQDAQRVGGLYEQYF.

V gene TRBV4-3 combines with J gene TRBJ1-1; D may be TRBD1 (6 bases). This CDR3 is built from 16 residues. V lost 0 bases and J lost 1, with 12 bases in between. Germline assignment: CDR1 LGHNA and CDR2 YSLEER. CDR3 loop: CASSQEQGLWNTEAFF. In DNA, the CDR3 is TGCGCCAGCAGCCAAGAACAGGGCTTATGGAACACTGAAGCTTTCTTT.

A few counts support this clonotype. J is TRBJ2-7 and V is TRBV6-5; 8 nucleotides line up with TRBD1. CDR1 is MNHEY, CDR2 SVGAGI, per germline. This CDR3 contains 15 residues. V lost 6 bases to trimming and J lost 0 bases; unmatched junction nucleotides: 7. The CDR3 loop is CASREDRASSYEQYF. Here the CDR3 DNA reads TGTGCCAGCAGGGAGGACAGGGCCTCCTCCTACGAGCAGTACTTC.

The gene calls are TRBV19 and TRBJ1-1; D perhaps matches TRBD1 (5 bases). V was shortened by 5 bases and J by 0 bases, with 16 bases between the two germline ends. Germline assignment: CDR1 LNHDA and CDR2 SQIVND (reference sequence). The CDR3 is 16 amino acids. Written as DNA, the CDR3 is TGTGCCAGTAGTCCTTCGTGGGGCCTGATGAACACTGAAGCTTTCTTT. Its translation is CASSPSWGLMNTEAFF. Combining the CDR3 with reference TRBV19 and TRBJ1-1 gives the whole variable domain DGGITQSPKYLFRKEGQNVTLSCEQNLNHDAMYWYRQDPGQGLRLIYYSQIVNDFQKGDIAEGYSVSREKKESFPLTVTSAQKNPTAFYLCASSPSWGLMNTEAFFGQGTRLTVV.

On this clonotype itself: An end of the junction does not agree with germline; a read error may underlie this. This chain connects TRBV18 to TRBJ1-1; D is ambiguous. The CDR3 loop spans 13 amino acids. The V gene's germline CDR1 is KGHSH and CDR2 LQKENI. The CDR3 DNA is TGTGCCGGCTCGTCGAGGGCGAACACTGAAGCTTTCTTT. Protein product: CAGSSRANTEAFF.

This chain uses TRBV7-3 with TRBJ2-1; D is uncertain. Trimming removed 1 base from V and 2 bases from J, with 3 bases in between. The CDR3 runs to 13 residues. Per the germline V gene, CDR1 is SGHTA and CDR2 is FQGTGA. The CDR3 DNA sequence: TGTGCCAGCAGCTTAATCCCCTACAATGAGCAGTTCTTC. It yields the protein CASSLIPYNEQFF.

This clonotype was seen more than once but under ten times. The CDR3 sequence: CASTLETGGFSDTEAFF. CDR3 DNA sequence: TGTGCCAGCACCCTAGAAACTGGGGGATTTTCGGACACTGAAGCTTTCTTT. The chain uses TRBV7-9 and TRBJ1-1; the D gene is possibly TRBD1 (5 bases). Trimming took off 7 bases at V and 3 bases at J, with 24 bases between the two ends. The V gene's germline CDR1 is SEHNR and CDR2 FQNEAQ (reference sequence). CDR3 length equals 17 residues.

This clonotype was seen ten or more times. This chain links TRBV5-1 with TRBJ1-5, with TRBD1 identical over 7 bases. The V and J ends lost 5 bases and 0 bases, in that order; junction bases with no gene match: 11. This CDR3 has 17 amino acids. Germline V CDR1 and CDR2: SGHRS, YFSETQ. The CDR3 spells CASSPLGTAYSNQPQHF. The CDR3, as DNA: TGCGCCAGCAGTCCTTTAGGGACAGCCTATAGCAATCAGCCCCAGCATTTT.

This clonotype was seen a handful of times. The J gene is TRBJ2-3, the V gene TRBV5-1; the D is unclear. Deletions cut 4 bases from V and 6 bases from J, with 12 bases between. The CDR3 has 13 amino acids. Per germline, CDR1 SGHRS and CDR2 YFSETQ. As DNA, the CDR3 is TGCGCCAGCAGCCCTGGTGGCGTCGATACGCAGTATTTT. This codes for CASSPGGVDTQYF.

This clonotype was counted between two and nine times. J is TRBJ1-1 and V is TRBV9; D perhaps matches TRBD1 (5 bases). The CDR3 has 15 residues. Between the trimmed V and J ends, which lost 1 base and 5 bases, there was a span of 15 bases. Looked up from germline, CDR1 is SGDLS and CDR2 is YYNGEE. CDR3 bases: TGTGCCAGCAGCGTAACAGGATCAGGAGGAACTGAAGCTTTCTTT. This encodes CASSVTGSGGTEAFF. The variable domain in full, completed from reference TRBV9 and TRBJ1-1, reads DSGVTQTPKHLITATGQRVTLRCSPRSGDLSVYWYQQSLDQGLQFLIQYYNGEERAKGNILERFSAQQFPDLHSELNLSSLELGDSALYFCASSVTGSGGTEAFFGQGTRLTVV.

V and J are TRBV12-3 or TRBV12-4 and TRBJ2-5; D not resolved. CDR3 length equals 12 residues. The V gene lost 3 bases and the J gene lost 7 bases, with 9 bases spanning the gap. The CDR3: CASSFSPGTQYF. CDR3 DNA: TGTGCCAGCAGTTTCTCCCCGGGGACCCAGTACTTC.

As DNA, the CDR3 is TGTGCCAGCAGTTTAACGGAGGGGTATGGCTACACCTTC. Translated: CASSLTEGYGYTF. The V gene is TRBV12-3 or TRBV12-4, the J gene TRBJ1-2, with D tentatively TRBD1 (5 bases). Trimming removed 2 bases at V and 5 bases at J, with 9 bases between. This CDR3 has 13 residues.

This clonotype was detected only a few times. V usage is TRBV7-9 and J usage is TRBJ1-6, with no clear D. Trimming took off 1 base at V and 7 bases at J, with 2 bases between the two ends. The germline V gene encodes CDR1 SEHNR and CDR2 FQNEAQ (reference sequence). The CDR3 consists of 12 residues. In DNA, the CDR3 is TGTGCCAGCAGCTTAGAGAATTCACCCCTCCACTTT. Translating gives CASSLENSPLHF.

The CDR3: CSARDETGLDQLFYEQYF. Here the CDR3 DNA reads TGCAGTGCTAGAGATGAAACGGGACTTGACCAACTCTTCTACGAGCAGTACTTC. The rearrangement joins TRBV20-1 to TRBJ2-7, with D possibly matching TRBD2 (6 bases). The CDR3 has 18 residues. Germline CDR1 and CDR2: DFQATT and SNEGSKA (reference sequence). V lost 0 bases to trimming and J lost 3 bases, with 24 bases between them.